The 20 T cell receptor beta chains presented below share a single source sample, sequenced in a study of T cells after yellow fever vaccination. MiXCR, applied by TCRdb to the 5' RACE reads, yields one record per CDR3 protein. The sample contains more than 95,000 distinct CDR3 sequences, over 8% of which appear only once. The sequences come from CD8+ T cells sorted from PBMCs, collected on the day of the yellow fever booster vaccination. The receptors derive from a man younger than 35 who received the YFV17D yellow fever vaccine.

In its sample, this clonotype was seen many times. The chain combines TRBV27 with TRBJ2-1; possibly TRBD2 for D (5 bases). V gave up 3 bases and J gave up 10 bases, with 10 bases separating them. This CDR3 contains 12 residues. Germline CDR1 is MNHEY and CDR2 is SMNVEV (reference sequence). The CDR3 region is CASSFIGSEQFF. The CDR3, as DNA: TGTGCCAGCAGTTTTATAGGGAGCGAGCAGTTCTTC.

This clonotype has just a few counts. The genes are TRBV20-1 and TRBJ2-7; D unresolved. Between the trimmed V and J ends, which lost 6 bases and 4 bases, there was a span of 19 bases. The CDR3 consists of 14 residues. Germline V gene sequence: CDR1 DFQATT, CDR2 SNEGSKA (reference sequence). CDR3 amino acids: CSAKRSTSFYEQYV. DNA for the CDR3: TGCAGTGCCAAGAGAAGTACCTCCTTTTACGAGCAGTACGTC.

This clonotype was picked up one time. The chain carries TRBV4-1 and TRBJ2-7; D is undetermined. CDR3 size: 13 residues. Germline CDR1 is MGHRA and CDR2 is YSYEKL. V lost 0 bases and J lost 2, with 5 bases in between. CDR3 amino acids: CASSQDVTYEQYF. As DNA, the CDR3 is TGCGCCAGCAGCCAAGATGTCACCTACGAGCAGTACTTC.

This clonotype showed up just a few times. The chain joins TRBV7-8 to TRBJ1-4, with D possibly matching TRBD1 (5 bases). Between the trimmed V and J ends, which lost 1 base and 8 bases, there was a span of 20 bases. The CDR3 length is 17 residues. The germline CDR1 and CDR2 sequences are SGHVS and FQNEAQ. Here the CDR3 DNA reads TGTGCCAGCAGCTTAGTTAATCCGGGACTCTATTCCGAAAAACTGTTTTTT. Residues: CASSLVNPGLYSEKLFF.

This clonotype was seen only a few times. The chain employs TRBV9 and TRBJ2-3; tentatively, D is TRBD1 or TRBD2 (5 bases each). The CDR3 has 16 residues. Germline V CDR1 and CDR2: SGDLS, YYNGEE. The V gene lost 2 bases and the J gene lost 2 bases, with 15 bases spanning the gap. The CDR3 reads CASSVSGGPNTDTQYF. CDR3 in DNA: TGTGCCAGCAGCGTCAGTGGGGGACCGAACACAGATACGCAGTATTTT.

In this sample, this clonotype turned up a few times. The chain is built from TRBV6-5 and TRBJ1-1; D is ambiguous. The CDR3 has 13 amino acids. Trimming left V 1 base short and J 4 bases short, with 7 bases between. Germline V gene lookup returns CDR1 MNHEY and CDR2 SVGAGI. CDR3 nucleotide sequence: TGTGCCAGCAGTTACTTGATTTCCACTGAAGCTTTCTTT. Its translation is CASSYLISTEAFF.

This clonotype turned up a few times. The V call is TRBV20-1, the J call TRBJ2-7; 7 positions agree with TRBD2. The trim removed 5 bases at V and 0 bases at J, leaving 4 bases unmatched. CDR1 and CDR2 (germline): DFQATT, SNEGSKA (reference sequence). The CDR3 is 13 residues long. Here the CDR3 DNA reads TGCAGTGCTTTCGCGGGGGTCTCCTACGAGCAGTACTTC. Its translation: CSAFAGVSYEQYF.

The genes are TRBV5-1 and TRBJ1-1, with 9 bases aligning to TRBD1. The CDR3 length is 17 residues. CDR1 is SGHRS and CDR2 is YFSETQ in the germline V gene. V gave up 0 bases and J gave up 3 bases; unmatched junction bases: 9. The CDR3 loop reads CASSLVGTGWGYTEAFF. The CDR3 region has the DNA TGCGCCAGCAGCTTGGTTGGGACAGGGTGGGGTTACACTGAAGCTTTCTTT.

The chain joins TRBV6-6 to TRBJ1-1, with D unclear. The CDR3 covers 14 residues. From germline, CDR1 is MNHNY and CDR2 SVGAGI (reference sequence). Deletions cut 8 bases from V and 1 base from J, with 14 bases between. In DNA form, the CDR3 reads TGTGCCAGCCAGGAAGGGCGGCCGAACACTGAAGCTTTCTTT. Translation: CASQEGRPNTEAFF.

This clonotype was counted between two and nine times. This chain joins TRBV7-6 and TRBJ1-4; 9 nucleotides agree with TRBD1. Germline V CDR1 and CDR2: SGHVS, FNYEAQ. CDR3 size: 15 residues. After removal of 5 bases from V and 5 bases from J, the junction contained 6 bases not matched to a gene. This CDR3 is CASSQYRGQNEKLFF. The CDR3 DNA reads TGTGCCAGCAGCCAATACAGGGGGCAAAATGAAAAACTGTTTTTT.

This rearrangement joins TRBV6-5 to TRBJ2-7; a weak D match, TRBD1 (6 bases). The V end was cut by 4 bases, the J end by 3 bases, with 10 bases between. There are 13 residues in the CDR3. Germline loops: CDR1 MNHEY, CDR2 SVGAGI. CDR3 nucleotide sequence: TGTGCCAGCAGTTCCGGACAGCACTACGAGCAGTACTTC. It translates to CASSSGQHYEQYF.

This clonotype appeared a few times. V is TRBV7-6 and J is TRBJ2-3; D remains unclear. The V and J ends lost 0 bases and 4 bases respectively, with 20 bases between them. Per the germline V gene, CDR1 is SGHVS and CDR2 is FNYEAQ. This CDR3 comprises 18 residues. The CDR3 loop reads CASSLASPLVGVADTQYF. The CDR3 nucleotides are TGTGCCAGCAGCTTAGCCAGTCCGCTAGTAGGTGTGGCAGATACGCAGTATTTT.

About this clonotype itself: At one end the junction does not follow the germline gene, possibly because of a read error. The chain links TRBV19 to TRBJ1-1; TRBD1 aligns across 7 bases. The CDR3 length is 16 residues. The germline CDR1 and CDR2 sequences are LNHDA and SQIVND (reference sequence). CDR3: CASSILLTGMKTEAFF. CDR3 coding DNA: TGTGCCAGTAGTATACTTCTGACAGGGATGAAGACTGAAGCTTTCTTT.

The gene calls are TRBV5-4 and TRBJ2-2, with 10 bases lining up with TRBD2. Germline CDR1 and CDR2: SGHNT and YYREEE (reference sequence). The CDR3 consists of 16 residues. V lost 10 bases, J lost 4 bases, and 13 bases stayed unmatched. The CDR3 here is CAGRSGGARGTGELFF. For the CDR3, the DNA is TGTGCCGGGAGAAGCGGGGGGGCTCGCGGCACCGGGGAGCTGTTTTTT.

CDR3 DNA: TGTGCCAGCAGCTTGAGGGACGGCCATAATTCACCCCTCCACTTT. Residues: CASSLRDGHNSPLHF. The genes are TRBV7-6 and TRBJ1-6; D might be TRBD1 (5 bases). V was clipped by 3 bases and J by 5 bases, with 11 bases between them. Germline V gene sequence: CDR1 SGHVS, CDR2 FNYEAQ. CDR3 length: 15 amino acids.

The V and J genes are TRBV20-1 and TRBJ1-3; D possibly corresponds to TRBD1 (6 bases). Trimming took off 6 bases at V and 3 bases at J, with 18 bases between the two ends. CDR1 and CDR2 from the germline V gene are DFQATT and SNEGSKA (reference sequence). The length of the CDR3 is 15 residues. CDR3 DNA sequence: TGCAGTGCAATCGGACAGCCCACTGGTGGAAACACCATATATTTT. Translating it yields CSAIGQPTGGNTIYF.

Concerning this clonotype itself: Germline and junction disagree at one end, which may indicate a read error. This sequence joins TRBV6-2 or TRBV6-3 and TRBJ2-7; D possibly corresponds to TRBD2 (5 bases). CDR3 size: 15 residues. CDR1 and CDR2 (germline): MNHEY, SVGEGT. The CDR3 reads CASTCQRRGSCEQYF. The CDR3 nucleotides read TGTGCCAGCACATGTCAGCGCCGGGGTTCCTGCGAGCAGTACTTC.

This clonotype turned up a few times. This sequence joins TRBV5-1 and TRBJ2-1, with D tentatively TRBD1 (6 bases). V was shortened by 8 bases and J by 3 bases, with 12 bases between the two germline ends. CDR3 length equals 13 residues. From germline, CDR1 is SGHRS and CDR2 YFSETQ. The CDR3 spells CASRQEDYNEQFF. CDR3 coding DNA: TGCGCCAGTCGACAGGAAGACTACAATGAGCAGTTCTTC.

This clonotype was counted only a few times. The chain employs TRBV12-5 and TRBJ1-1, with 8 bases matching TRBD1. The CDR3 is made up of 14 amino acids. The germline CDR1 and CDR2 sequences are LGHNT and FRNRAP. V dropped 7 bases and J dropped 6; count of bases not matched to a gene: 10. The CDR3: CASVLGQGFSEAFF. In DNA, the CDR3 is TGTGCTAGTGTTCTTGGACAGGGTTTCTCTGAAGCTTTCTTT.

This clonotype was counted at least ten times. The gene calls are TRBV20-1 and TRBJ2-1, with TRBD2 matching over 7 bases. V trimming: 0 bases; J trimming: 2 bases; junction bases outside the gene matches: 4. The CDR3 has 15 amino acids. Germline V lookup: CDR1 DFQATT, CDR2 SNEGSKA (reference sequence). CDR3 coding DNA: TGCAGTGCTAGAGATCCAGCGGGGCCCTACAATGAGCAGTTCTTC. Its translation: CSARDPAGPYNEQFF.